This record looks at one T cell receptor beta chain sequence and its context. Antigen: not known. These data originate in a study of identifying expanded T cells in peripheral blood. Study results and limitations: Clone count variance between approximately 2-week samples rose with total template count. About 1.2 clones differed between technical replicates, versus approximately 17 and 20 over time.

Healthy donors had no documented immune events, such as infections, while sampled. Generated by immunoSEQ multiplex PCR, the TCRdb table keeps only in-frame clones and is missing some. The table records roughly 100,000 clones, more than 70% of them present only once. This TCR was sampled from a person between 18 and 75 years old in good health. Sequencing used blood.

As DNA, the CDR3 is TGTGCCAGCAGTTCCCCCCGGGGCCATAGCAATCAGCCCCAGCATTTT. It specifies CASSSPRGHSNQPQHF. This chain joins TRBV6-6 and TRBJ1-5, with D maybe TRBD1 (5 bases). The CDR3 length is 16 residues. Trimming removed 4 bases at V and 0 bases at J, with 13 bases between. CDR1 MNHNY and CDR2 SVGAGI come from the germline V gene (reference sequence).